This record looks at one TCR beta chain sequence and its context. V trimming: 7 bases; J trimming: 0 bases; junction bases outside the gene matches: 6. The germline gives CDR1 SNHLY, CDR2 FYNNEI. The CDR3 contains 15 residues. The method was immunoSEQ multiplex PCR; TCRdb's version includes in-frame clones alone and lacks a portion of them. The repertoire holds about 330,000 clones, about nine tenths seen once, with about 10% in the top ten. The entry originates in a study of blood T cell repertoires in COVID-19. Study as a whole: Donors in the United States, Italy and Spain gave samples during acute or convalescent COVID-19.

Enrollees, roughly 18 to 95 years old, lived in 20 to 25 US areas. Assignment of participants to cohorts was predicated upon participant-reported clinical history. The study counted Cohort 3 donors as recovered given two negative PCRs, clearance, or symptom resolution. The V gene is TRBV2, the J gene TRBJ1-1, with TRBD1 matching 9 bases. The specimen was PBMCs or T cells enriched from blood (not recorded which). This sequence was found in a woman aged 18-29 years who had recovered from COVID-19. The CDR3 nucleotides are TGTGCCAGCAAGGGACAGGGATTAATGAACACTGAAGCTTTCTTT. Translated, it gives CASKGQGLMNTEAFF.